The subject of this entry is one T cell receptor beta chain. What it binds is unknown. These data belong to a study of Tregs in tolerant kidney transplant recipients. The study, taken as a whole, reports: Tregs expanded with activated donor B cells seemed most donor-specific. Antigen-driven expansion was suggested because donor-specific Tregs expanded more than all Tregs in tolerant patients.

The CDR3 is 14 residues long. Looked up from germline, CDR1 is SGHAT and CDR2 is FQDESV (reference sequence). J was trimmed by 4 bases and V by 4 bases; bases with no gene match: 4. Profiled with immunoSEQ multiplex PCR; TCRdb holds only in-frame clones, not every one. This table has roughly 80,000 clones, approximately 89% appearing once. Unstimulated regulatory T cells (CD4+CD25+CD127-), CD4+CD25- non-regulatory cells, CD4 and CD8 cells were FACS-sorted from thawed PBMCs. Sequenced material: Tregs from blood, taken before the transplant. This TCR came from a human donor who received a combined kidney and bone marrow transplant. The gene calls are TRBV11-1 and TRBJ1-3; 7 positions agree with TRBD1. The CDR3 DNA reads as TGTGCCAGCAGCTCGACAGGGACGGGAAACACCATATATTTT. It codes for CASSSTGTGNTIYF. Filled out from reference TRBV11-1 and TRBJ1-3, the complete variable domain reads EAEVAQSPRYKITEKSQAVAFWCDPISGHATLYWYRQILGQGPELLVQFQDESVVDDSQLPKDRFSAERLKGVDSTLKIQPAELGDSAMYLCASSSTGTGNTIYFGEGSWLTVV.